These T cell receptor beta chains were read from a single sample in a study of cytomegalovirus exposure and HLA in healthy donors. Here immunoSEQ multiplex PCR was the method, and the copy in TCRdb shows in-frame clones only, minus some. The sample lists roughly 250,000 clones; approximately 85% were seen once. The source material was PBMCs. The receptors here all came from a middle-aged woman in good health and CMV-seropositive. CDR3s include the opening cysteine and the closing phenylalanine or tryptophan. D genes are given only for firm matches. Only part of the rows carry a size: once, few, many, or a class if the clone is expanded.

D gene	CDR3 length	clone size	J gene	V gene	CDR3 DNA	CDR3 protein
.	16	few	TRBJ1-5	TRBV4-3	TGCGCCAGCAGCCAAGATGGGAGGCGGCGGAATCAGCCCCAGCATTTT	CASSQDGRRRNQPQHF
.	12	.	TRBJ1-2	TRBV7-9	TGTGCCAGCAGCAGGGGGACGGTCGGCTACACCTTC	CASSRGTVGYTF
.	15	.	TRBJ1-1	TRBV10-3	TGTGCCATCAGGCCTCGGGGGGCTGGGAACACTGAAGCTTTCTTT	CAIRPRGAGNTEAFF
TRBD1	15	.	TRBJ2-3	TRBV27	TGTGCCAGCAGCCTACAGGGGGGAAGCACAGATACGCAGTATTTT	CASSLQGGSTDTQYF
.	15	.	TRBJ2-1	TRBV7-7	TGTGCTAGCAGCTTAACAGGGAGCTCCTACAATGAGCAGTTCTTC	CASSLTGSSYNEQFF
.	14	.	TRBJ2-1	TRBV6-1	TGTGCCAGCGGTCCCGGACTAACCTACAATGAGCAGTTCTTC	CASGPGLTYNEQFF
.	15	.	TRBJ2-5	TRBV28	TGTGCCAGCAGTTTACCCGCTCAGACAATAGAGACCCAGTACTTC	CASSLPAQTIETQYF
TRBD1	16	few	TRBJ1-2	TRBV19	TGTGCCAGTAGTCTCGCCGGGACAGGGGGGGACTATGGCTACACCTTC	CASSLAGTGGDYGYTF
TRBD1	17	.	TRBJ1-3	TRBV5-1	TGCGCCAGCAGCCAAGGACAGGGACCAAGCTCTGGAAACACCATATATTTT	CASSQGQGPSSGNTIYF
.	16	.	TRBJ2-2	TRBV19	TGTGCCAGTAGGTCTCTATTTATGTCGAACACCGGGGAGCTGTTTTTT	CASRSLFMSNTGELFF
.	14	.	TRBJ1-6	TRBV7-2	TGTGCCAGCAGGGACCGGGACTCTCGGGGGGCCCTCCACTTT	CASRDRDSRGALHF
.	17	.	TRBJ2-5	TRBV2	TGTGCCAGCAGTGGTCGGGTCCCCGGACAGCGGAGAGAGACCCAGTACTTC	CASSGRVPGQRRETQYF
.	13	.	TRBJ2-7	TRBV5-1	TGCGCCAGCAGCTTGGGAGGGAACGACGAGCAGTACTTC	CASSLGGNDEQYF
.	15	.	TRBJ2-1	TRBV13	TGTGCCAGCAGCTTAGGCGGGTCCTCCTACAATGAGCAGTTCTTC	CASSLGGSSYNEQFF
TRBD2	16	.	TRBJ2-1	TRBV28	TGTGCCAGCAGTTACATAGCGGGAGGGCCGAGCGATGAGCAGTTCTTC	CASSYIAGGPSDEQFF
.	12	.	TRBJ2-1	TRBV19	TGTGCCAGTCGGGCAAGCGGCAATGAGCAGTTCTTC	CASRASGNEQFF
TRBD2	14	.	TRBJ2-3	TRBV7-9	TGTGCCAGCAGCGAGCGGGAGACGTTAGATACGCAGTATTTT	CASSERETLDTQYF
.	12	.	TRBJ2-1	TRBV5-8	TGTGCCAGCAGCCCCCCCGACAATGAGCAGTTCTTC	CASSPPDNEQFF
.	15	.	TRBJ1-5	TRBV6-4	TGTGCCAGCAGTGACCGCGCGACAGGCTATCAGCCCCAGCATTTT	CASSDRATGYQPQHF
TRBD2	13	.	TRBJ2-7	TRBV10-3	TGTGCCATCAGTGAGTCAGCTAGCGGGAGGACATCCTTC	CAISESASGRTSF
.	14	.	TRBJ2-7	TRBV28	TGTGCCAGCAGTTTAGAGGCTAGCATTGATGAGCAGTACTTC	CASSLEASIDEQYF
TRBD2	15	.	TRBJ2-7	TRBV19	TGTGCCAGTAGTCCTAGCGGGGACATCTCCTACGAGCAGTACTTC	CASSPSGDISYEQYF
.	13	.	TRBJ1-5	TRBV27	TGTGCCAGCAGTTTATCGTGGGGGGAGCCCCAGCATTTT	CASSLSWGEPQHF
.	15	.	TRBJ2-7	TRBV7-2	TGTGCCAGCAGCTTAGCAAGCGGTGACTCCTACGAGCAGTACTTC	CASSLASGDSYEQYF
.	15	once	TRBJ1-1	TRBV7-9	TGTGCCAGCAGCCCGCTCGCAGGGGCGAACACTGAAGCTTTCTTT	CASSPLAGANTEAFF
.	16	once	TRBJ2-2	TRBV19	TGTGCCAGTAGTCGGCCGGTCCGACTAAACACCGGGGAGCTGTTTTTT	CASSRPVRLNTGELFF
.	13	.	TRBJ1-6	TRBV4-3	TGCGCCAGCAGCCAAGTCCTCGGGGCACCCCTCCACTTT	CASSQVLGAPLHF
TRBD1	13	.	TRBJ1-1	TRBV6-1	TGTGCCAGCAGTATACAGGGGTACACTGAAGCTTTCTTT	CASSIQGYTEAFF
TRBD2	16	.	TRBJ2-2	TRBV15	TGTGCCACCAGCAGGGACGGGGGGGGAGGCGCCGGGGAGCTGTTTTTT	CATSRDGGGGAGELFF
.	13	.	TRBJ1-1	TRBV5-8	TGTGCCAGCAGGATAACAGGGAGTTCCGAAGCTTTCTTT	CASRITGSSEAFF
.	15	.	TRBJ2-5	TRBV15	TGTGCCACCAGCAGAGACCGACCCCCGAGGGAGACCCAGTACTTC	CATSRDRPPRETQYF
TRBD2	15	.	TRBJ2-5	TRBV10-3	TGTGCCATCAGTGGACTAGCGGGGGGCCAAGAGACCCAGTACTTC	CAISGLAGGQETQYF
.	14	.	TRBJ2-5	TRBV28	TGTGCCAGCAGTTACCCGGACACGAGGGAGACCCAGTACTTC	CASSYPDTRETQYF
TRBD1	16	.	TRBJ1-1	TRBV7-9	TGTGCCAGCAGCTTGTGGGGGACAGGATTGAACACTGAAGCTTTCTTT	CASSLWGTGLNTEAFF
.	12	.	TRBJ1-2	TRBV19	TGTGCCAGTAGTGACCAGGGCTATGGCTACACCTTC	CASSDQGYGYTF
TRBD2	14	.	TRBJ2-7	TRBV11-3	TGTGCCAGCAGCTCCGGCGGGAGCAACTACGAGCAGTACTTC	CASSSGGSNYEQYF
.	16	.	TRBJ2-1	TRBV6-5	TGTGCCAGCAGTTACTCGGCGGGCCGAACCTACAATGAGCAGTTCTTC	CASSYSAGRTYNEQFF
.	14	.	TRBJ1-2	TRBV18	TGTGCCAGCTCACCAGACTCGCCTAACTATGGCTACACCTTC	CASSPDSPNYGYTF
.	15	.	TRBJ2-2	TRBV30	TGTGCCTGGACCACAGGGCAAAAGAACACCGGGGAGCTGTTTTTT	CAWTTGQKNTGELFF
.	15	.	TRBJ2-7	TRBV29-1	TGCAGCGTCCAGGGAGGTGGGTCTCAAAGCTACGAGCAGTACTTC	CSVQGGGSQSYEQYF
.	18	.	TRBJ2-2	TRBV6-1	TGTGCCAGCAGTGGTTTGGGGCTTGGGGCGACGGGGGCCGGGGAGCTGTTTTTT	CASSGLGLGATGAGELFF
TRBD1	17	.	TRBJ1-1	TRBV9	TGTGCCAGCAGCGTAGCGGGGGTGGGGACAGGGAGGACTGAAGCTTTCTTT	CASSVAGVGTGRTEAFF
TRBD2	21	few	TRBJ2-2	TRBV13	TGTGCCAGCAGCTTCAACAAGGGACTAGCGGGAGAAAAGGGGGGCACCGGGGAGCTGTTTTTT	CASSFNKGLAGEKGGTGELFF
.	14	.	TRBJ1-1	TRBV4-1	TGCGCCAGCAGCCAAGATGGGCTGAACACTGAAGCTTTCTTT	CASSQDGLNTEAFF
TRBD1	17	.	TRBJ1-4	TRBV25-1	TGTGCCAGCAGTGACGGACAGGGAGGTGACTATGGGGAAAAACTGTTTTTT	CASSDGQGGDYGEKLFF
TRBD1	15	.	TRBJ2-3	TRBV6-5	TGTGCCAGCAGTAGACGGGACAGGGGAGCAGATACGCAGTATTTT	CASSRRDRGADTQYF
TRBD2	15	.	TRBJ2-7	TRBV6-5	TGTGCCAGCAGTTCCGGGACTAGCGGACTCTTTGAGCAGTACTTC	CASSSGTSGLFEQYF
TRBD1	17	.	TRBJ1-1	TRBV11-3	TGTGCCAGCAGCCCATTCGGGATGACAGGGAGTAACACTGAAGCTTTCTTT	CASSPFGMTGSNTEAFF
.	13	.	TRBJ2-2	TRBV5-4	TGTGCCAGCATCGAACGGGTCACCGGGGAGCTGTTTTTT	CASIERVTGELFF
.	13	.	TRBJ2-5	TRBV5-1	TGCGCCAGCGGCCCAGGGCTGAAAGAGACCCAGTACTTC	CASGPGLKETQYF
TRBD2	12	few	TRBJ2-5	TRBV5-6	TGTGCCAGCAGTAGGACTAGCGGAGAGCAGTACTTC	CASSRTSGEQYF
TRBD1	14	.	TRBJ2-5	TRBV9	TGTGCCAGCAGCGTAACAGGGGAGATAGAGACCCAGTACTTC	CASSVTGEIETQYF
.	14	.	TRBJ2-1	TRBV14	TGTGCCAGCAGCCACCTTCCCGGCTACAATGAGCAGTTCTTC	CASSHLPGYNEQFF
.	15	once	TRBJ1-2	TRBV5-1	TGCGCCAGCAGCCTCTCTCCGACAAATAACTATGGCTACACCTTC	CASSLSPTNNYGYTF
TRBD2	17	.	TRBJ2-3	TRBV30	TGTGCCTGGAGTGTACATTTAGTGGGGGGGGGAACAGATACGCAGTATTTT	CAWSVHLVGGGTDTQYF
TRBD2	21	.	TRBJ2-1	TRBV4-3	TGCGCCAGCAGCCAAGACCTGGGACTAGCGGGAGTACCAGGCTCCTACAATGAGCAGTTCTTC	CASSQDLGLAGVPGSYNEQFF
TRBD2	14	.	TRBJ2-7	TRBV7-2	TGTGCCAGCACGTGGGCGGGAGGGCCGGGGGGGCAGTACTTC	CASTWAGGPGGQYF
.	13	.	TRBJ1-3	TRBV30	TGTGCCTGGAGTGGGGACACAGCCGGAACCATATATTTT	CAWSGDTAGTIYF
.	15	.	TRBJ2-2	TRBV14	TGTGCCAGCAGCCAAGCCTTGTGGGCTCCCGGGGAGCTGTTTTTT	CASSQALWAPGELFF